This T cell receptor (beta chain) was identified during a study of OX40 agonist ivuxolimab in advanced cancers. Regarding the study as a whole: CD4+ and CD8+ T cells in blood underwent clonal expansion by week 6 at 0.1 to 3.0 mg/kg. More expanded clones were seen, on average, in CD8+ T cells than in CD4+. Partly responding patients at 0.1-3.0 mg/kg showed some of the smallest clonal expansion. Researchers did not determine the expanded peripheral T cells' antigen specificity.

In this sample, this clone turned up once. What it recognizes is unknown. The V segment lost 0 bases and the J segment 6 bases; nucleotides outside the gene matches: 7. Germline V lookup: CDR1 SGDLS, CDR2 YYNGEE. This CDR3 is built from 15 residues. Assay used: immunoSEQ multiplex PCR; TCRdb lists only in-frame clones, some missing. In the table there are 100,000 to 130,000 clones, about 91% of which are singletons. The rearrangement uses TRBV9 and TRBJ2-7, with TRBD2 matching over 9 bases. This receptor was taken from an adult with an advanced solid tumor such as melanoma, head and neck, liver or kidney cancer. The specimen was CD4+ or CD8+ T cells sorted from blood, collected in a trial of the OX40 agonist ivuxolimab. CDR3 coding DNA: TGTGCCAGCAGCGTAGCGGGGACTAGCACATCCGAGCAGTACTTC. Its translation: CASSVAGTSTSEQYF.